The 21 T cell receptor beta chains in this list originate from one sample, sequenced in a study of CD8 T cells in Susac syndrome. RNA was extracted with the RNeasy kit, and a quantity of about 0.45 to 1 ug was reverse transcribed using random hexamers. From the immunoSEQ multiplex PCR reads, TCRdb called clonotypes with MiXCR, one entry per CDR3 protein. The sample has 140,000 or so distinct CDR3 sequences, approximately 95% seen once. The specimen sequenced was CD4+ T cells from PBMCs. The receptors shown here come from a human donor with Susac syndrome.

This rearrangement joins TRBV28 to TRBJ2-4; the D is unclear. The CDR3 has 14 residues. V lost 5 bases to trimming and J lost 0 bases, with 8 bases between them. CDR1 and CDR2 from the germline V gene are MDHEN and SYDVKM. Here the CDR3 DNA reads TGTGCCAGCAGTCCTTACCAAGCCAAAAACATTCAGTACTTC. The encoded protein is CASSPYQAKNIQYF.

V usage is TRBV29-1 and J usage is TRBJ2-5, with TRBD2 identical over 8 bases. With 5 bases clipped from V and 5 bases from J, the junction kept 1 base outside the gene matches. The germline gives CDR1 SQVTM, CDR2 ANQGSEA. The length of the CDR3 is 11 residues. This CDR3 reads CSVLAGETQYF. DNA of the CDR3: TGCAGCGTTTTAGCGGGGGAGACCCAGTACTTC.

The J gene is TRBJ2-7, the V gene TRBV3-1, with 9 bases matching TRBD2. Losses at the gene ends were 5 bases for V and 3 bases for J; bases not matched to a gene: 8. Per the germline V gene, CDR1 is LGHDT and CDR2 is YNNKEL (reference sequence). CDR3 size: 15 residues. As DNA, the CDR3 is TGTGCCAGCAGCGGCGGGACTAGCAGTAACTACGAGCAGTACTTC. Its protein is CASSGGTSSNYEQYF.

The chain employs TRBV20-1 and TRBJ1-5; 8 bases are a match to TRBD1. With V trimmed by 1 base and J by 3 bases, 2 bases remained unmatched. The germline V gene encodes CDR1 DFQATT and CDR2 SNEGSKA (reference sequence). There are 14 residues in the CDR3. CDR3 nucleotide sequence: TGCAGTGCTAGAGTGGACAGGGCCAATCAGCCCCAGCATTTT. This sequence encodes CSARVDRANQPQHF.

The chain has TRBV27 and TRBJ2-2; 9 nucleotides agree with TRBD1. Germline CDR1 MNHEY, CDR2 SMNVEV (reference sequence). The CDR3 has 17 amino acids. V was pared by 5 bases and J by 5 bases, with 12 bases of the junction left unmatched. The CDR3 DNA reads as TGTGCCAGCAGTCCCGACAGGGGGATAGGTGGAACCGGGGAGCTGTTTTTT. It translates to CASSPDRGIGGTGELFF.

This clonotype is a singleton in its sample. The chain couples TRBV25-1 to TRBJ2-7; tentatively, D is TRBD1 (6 bases). This CDR3 is built from 13 residues. Deletions cut 6 bases from V and 1 base from J, with 10 bases between. The germline gives CDR1 MGHDK, CDR2 SYGVNS. This chain's CDR3 is CASRQGGSYEQYF. As DNA, the CDR3 is TGTGCCAGCAGACAGGGTGGGTCCTACGAGCAGTACTTC.

The V gene is TRBV28, the J gene TRBJ1-5, with unresolved D. The germline V gene has CDR1 MDHEN and CDR2 SYDVKM. Trimming left V 4 bases short and J 7 bases short, with 17 bases between. CDR3 size: 15 residues. The CDR3 DNA follows: TGTGCCAGCAGTTCACTGACGGTTGATCGGCAGCCCCAGCATTTT. Residues: CASSSLTVDRQPQHF.

As DNA, the CDR3 is TGTGCCAGCAGCTCGCACGACACAGATACGCAGTATTTT. Translated, it gives CASSSHDTDTQYF. The chain joins TRBV11-2 to TRBJ2-3; D unresolved. Trimming pared 4 bases from V and 2 bases from J, leaving 7 bases between. The germline V gene encodes CDR1 SGHAT and CDR2 FQNNGV. This CDR3 contains 13 residues.

This chain connects TRBV7-4 to TRBJ2-3; no definite D call. This CDR3 spans 14 amino acids. Trimming pared 5 bases from V and 5 bases from J, leaving 14 bases between. Germline V gene lookup returns CDR1 SGHVT and CDR2 SQSDAQ. DNA of the CDR3: TGTGCCAGCAGCGCACACCTCAGTAAAGATACGCAGTATTTT. Translated: CASSAHLSKDTQYF.

The chain recombines TRBV6-6 with TRBJ1-1, with D uncertain. The CDR3 runs 14 residues. The germline CDR1 and CDR2 sequences are MNHNY and SVGAGI (reference sequence). V lost 0 bases, J lost 5 bases, and 10 bases lay in between. CDR3 in amino acids: CASSYSISGTEAFF. CDR3 nucleotide sequence: TGTGCCAGCAGTTACTCGATTTCGGGAACTGAAGCTTTCTTT.

This rearrangement joins TRBV12-3 or TRBV12-4 to TRBJ1-2; D unresolved. Deletions cut 4 bases from V and 8 bases from J, with 8 bases between. This CDR3 contains 11 residues. The DNA for the CDR3 is TGTGCCAGCAGTTCCGTAGAGGGCTACACCTTC. As protein: CASSSVEGYTF.

J is TRBJ1-6 and V is TRBV7-2; no reliable D call. The CDR3 totals 14 residues. Germline CDR1 reads SGHTA; CDR2 reads FQGNSA. Trimming removed 3 bases from V and 7 bases from J, with 10 bases in between. CDR3 nucleotides: TGTGCCAGCAGCTTCTGGACGGGGAATTCACCCCTCCACTTT. Translated: CASSFWTGNSPLHF.

The rearrangement links TRBV11-2 to TRBJ2-7, with D tentatively TRBD1 (6 bases). The germline V and J ends were trimmed by 6 bases and 7 bases, with 19 bases remaining between them. CDR3 length equals 14 residues. Germline assignment: CDR1 SGHAT and CDR2 FQNNGV. The CDR3 sequence: CASRSARGRGEQYF. Written as DNA, the CDR3 is TGTGCCAGCAGATCCGCCAGGGGAAGGGGGGAGCAGTACTTC.

This clonotype came up once. The rearrangement links TRBV9 to TRBJ1-3; D ambiguous. The CDR3 is 14 residues long. The V end was cut by 6 bases, the J end by 0 bases, with 10 bases between. Per germline, CDR1 SGDLS and CDR2 YYNGEE. The CDR3 sequence is CASMAGSSGNTIYF. CDR3 coding DNA: TGTGCCAGCATGGCGGGGAGCTCTGGAAACACCATATATTTT.

The chain employs TRBV3-1 and TRBJ2-3; D possibly matches TRBD1 or TRBD2 (5 bases each). Trimming shortened V by 1 base and J by 2 bases, and 10 bases separated the two germline ends. The germline gives CDR1 LGHDT, CDR2 YNNKEL (reference sequence). The CDR3 is made up of 15 amino acids. The CDR3 DNA reads TGTGCCAGCAGCCAAGGGGGGTGGCTCACAGATACGCAGTATTTT. The encoded protein is CASSQGGWLTDTQYF.

The rearrangement links TRBV2 to TRBJ2-2; 8 bases agree with TRBD1. There are 14 residues in the CDR3. The germline V gene has CDR1 SNHLY and CDR2 FYNNEI. V gave up 6 bases and J gave up 3 bases; unmatched junction bases: 3. This CDR3 reads CASREDRDTGELFF. DNA of the CDR3: TGTGCCAGCAGAGAGGACAGGGACACCGGGGAGCTGTTTTTT.

J is TRBJ2-1 and V is TRBV20-1, with 10 positions matching TRBD2. V was pared by 6 bases and J by 6 bases, with 14 bases of the junction left unmatched. CDR3 length: 16 residues. Germline CDR1 and CDR2: DFQATT and SNEGSKA (reference sequence). The DNA of the CDR3 is TGCAGTGCCAACTCATTAAGCGGGAGGGTGTTCAATGAGCAGTTCTTC. It translates to CSANSLSGRVFNEQFF.

The genes are TRBV3-1 and TRBJ2-5; tentatively, D is TRBD2 (6 bases). CDR3 length equals 13 residues. CDR1 LGHDT and CDR2 YNNKEL come from the germline V gene (reference sequence). Trimming stripped 3 bases from V and 7 bases from J, with 12 bases between. The CDR3 sequence: CASSQTLEGTQYF. The CDR3 DNA is TGTGCCAGCAGCCAGACCCTGGAGGGGACCCAGTACTTC.

V usage is TRBV25-1 and J usage is TRBJ2-7; D call uncertain. Per the germline V gene, CDR1 is MGHDK and CDR2 is SYGVNS. CDR3 size: 15 residues. V lost 6 bases and J lost 2, with 17 bases in between. The CDR3 spells CASSPPDVPAYEQYF. The CDR3 DNA sequence: TGTGCCAGCAGCCCCCCAGACGTACCCGCCTACGAGCAGTACTTC.

In DNA form, the CDR3 reads TGTGCCAGCAGCCAAGATGTGGCGGGGGGCAGAGAGACCCAGTACTTC. It is translated as CASSQDVAGGRETQYF. This chain links TRBV3-1 with TRBJ2-5, with 8 bases matching TRBD2. This CDR3 has 16 amino acids. The germline gives CDR1 LGHDT, CDR2 YNNKEL (reference sequence). J gave up 4 bases and V 0 bases, and 7 bases lay outside the gene matches.

The rearrangement joins TRBV7-3 to TRBJ2-7; 10 bases are a match to TRBD1. Germline V CDR1 and CDR2: SGHTA, FQGTGA. This CDR3 comprises 13 residues. The junction had 1 base not matched to a gene; V was cut back by 2 bases and J by 6 bases. This CDR3 reads CASSLGTGAEQYF. As DNA, the CDR3 is TGTGCCAGCAGCTTAGGGACAGGGGCCGAGCAGTACTTC.